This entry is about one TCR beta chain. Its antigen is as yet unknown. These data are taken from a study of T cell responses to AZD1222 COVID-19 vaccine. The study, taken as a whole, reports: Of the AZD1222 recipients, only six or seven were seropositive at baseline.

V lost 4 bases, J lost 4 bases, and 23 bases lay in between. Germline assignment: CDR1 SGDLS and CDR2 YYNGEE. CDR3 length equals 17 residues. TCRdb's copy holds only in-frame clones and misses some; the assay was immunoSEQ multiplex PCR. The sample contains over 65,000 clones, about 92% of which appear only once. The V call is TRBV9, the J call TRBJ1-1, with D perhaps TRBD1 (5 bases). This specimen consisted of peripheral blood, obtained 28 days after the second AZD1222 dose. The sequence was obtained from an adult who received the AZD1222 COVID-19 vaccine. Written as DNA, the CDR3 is TGTGCCAGCAGCCCTCAACAGACAGTCTTCCGCTCCACTGAAGCTTTCTTT. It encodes CASSPQQTVFRSTEAFF.